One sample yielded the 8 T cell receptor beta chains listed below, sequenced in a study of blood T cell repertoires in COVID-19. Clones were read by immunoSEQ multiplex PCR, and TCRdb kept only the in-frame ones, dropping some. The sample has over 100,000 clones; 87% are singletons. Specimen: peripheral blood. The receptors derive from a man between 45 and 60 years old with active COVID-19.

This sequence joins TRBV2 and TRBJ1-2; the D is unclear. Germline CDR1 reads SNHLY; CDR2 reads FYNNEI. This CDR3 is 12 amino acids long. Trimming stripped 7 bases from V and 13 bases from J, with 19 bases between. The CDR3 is CASTEGGSVSTF. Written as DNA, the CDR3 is TGTGCCAGCACAGAGGGCGGGTCCGTAAGCACCTTC.

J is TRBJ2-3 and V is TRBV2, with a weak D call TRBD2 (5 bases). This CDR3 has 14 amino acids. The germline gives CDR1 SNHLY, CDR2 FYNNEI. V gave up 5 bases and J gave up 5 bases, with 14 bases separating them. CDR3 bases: TGTGCCAGCAGTCGGCCCGGCGGGTTAGATACGCAGTATTTT. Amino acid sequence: CASSRPGGLDTQYF.

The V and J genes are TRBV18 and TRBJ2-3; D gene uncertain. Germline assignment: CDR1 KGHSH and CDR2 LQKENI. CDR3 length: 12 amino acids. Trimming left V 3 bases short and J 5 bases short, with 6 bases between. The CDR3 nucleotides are TGTGCCAGCTCACCCGGTTTAGATACGCAGTATTTT. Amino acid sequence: CASSPGLDTQYF.

The CDR3 sequence is CASSYIRFREHTEAFF. The CDR3 bases are TGTGCCAGCAGCTACATAAGGTTCCGGGAGCACACTGAAGCTTTCTTT. The rearrangement uses TRBV7-2 and TRBJ1-1; D is undetermined. This CDR3 has 16 residues. Germline V CDR1 and CDR2: SGHTA, FQGNSA. V was shortened by 4 bases and J by 3 bases, with 18 bases between the two germline ends.

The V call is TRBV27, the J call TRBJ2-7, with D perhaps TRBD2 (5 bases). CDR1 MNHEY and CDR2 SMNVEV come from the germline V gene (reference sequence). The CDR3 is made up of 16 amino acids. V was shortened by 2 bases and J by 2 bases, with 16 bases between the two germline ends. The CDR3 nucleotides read TGTGCCAGCAGTTTAAATTTTGGACGGGGAACCTACGAGCAGTACTTC. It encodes CASSLNFGRGTYEQYF.

CDR3 amino acids: CASSPRIAGFTDTQYF. CDR3 in DNA: TGTGCCAGCAGCCCCCGGATAGCGGGGTTCACAGATACGCAGTATTTT. This sequence joins TRBV7-9 and TRBJ2-3, with TRBD2 identical over 8 bases. This CDR3 contains 16 residues. Germline V CDR1 and CDR2: SEHNR, FQNEAQ (reference sequence). V dropped 5 bases and J dropped 2; count of bases not matched to a gene: 9.

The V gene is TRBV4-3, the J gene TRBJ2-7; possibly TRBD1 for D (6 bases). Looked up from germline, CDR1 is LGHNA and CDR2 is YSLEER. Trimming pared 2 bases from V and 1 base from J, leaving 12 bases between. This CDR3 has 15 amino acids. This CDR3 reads CASSQFSGQSYEQYF. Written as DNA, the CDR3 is TGCGCCAGCAGCCAATTTTCGGGACAATCCTACGAGCAGTACTTC.

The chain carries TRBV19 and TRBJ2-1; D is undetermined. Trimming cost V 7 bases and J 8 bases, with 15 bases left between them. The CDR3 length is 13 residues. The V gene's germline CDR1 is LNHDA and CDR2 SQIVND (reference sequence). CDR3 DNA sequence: TGTGCCAGTAAGAGTTTCACGTCGCATGAGCAGTTCTTC. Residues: CASKSFTSHEQFF.